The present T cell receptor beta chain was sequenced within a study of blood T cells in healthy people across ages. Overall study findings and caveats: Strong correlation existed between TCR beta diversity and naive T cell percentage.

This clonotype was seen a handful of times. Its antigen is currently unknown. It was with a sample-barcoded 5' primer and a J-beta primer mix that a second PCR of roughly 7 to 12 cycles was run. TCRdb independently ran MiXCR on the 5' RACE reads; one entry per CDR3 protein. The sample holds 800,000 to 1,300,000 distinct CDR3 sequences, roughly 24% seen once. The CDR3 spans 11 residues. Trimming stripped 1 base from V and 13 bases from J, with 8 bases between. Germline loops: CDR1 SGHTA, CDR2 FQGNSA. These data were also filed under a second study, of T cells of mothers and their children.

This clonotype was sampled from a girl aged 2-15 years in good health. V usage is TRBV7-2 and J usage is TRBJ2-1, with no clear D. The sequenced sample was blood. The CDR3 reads CASSLGSAQFF. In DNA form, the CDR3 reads TGTGCCAGCAGCTTAGGTTCCGCTCAGTTCTTC.